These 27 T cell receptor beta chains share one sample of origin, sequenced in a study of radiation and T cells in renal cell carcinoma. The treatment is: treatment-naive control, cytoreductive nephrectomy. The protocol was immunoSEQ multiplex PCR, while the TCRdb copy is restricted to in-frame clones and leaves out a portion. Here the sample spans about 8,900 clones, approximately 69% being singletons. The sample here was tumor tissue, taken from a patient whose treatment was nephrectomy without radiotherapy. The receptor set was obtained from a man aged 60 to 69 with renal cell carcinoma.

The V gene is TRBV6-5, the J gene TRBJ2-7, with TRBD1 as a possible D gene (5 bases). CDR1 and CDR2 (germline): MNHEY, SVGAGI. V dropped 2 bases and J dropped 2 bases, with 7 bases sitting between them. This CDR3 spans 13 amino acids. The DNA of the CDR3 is TGTGCCAGCAGTTACGGGGCTACCTACGAGCAGTACTTC. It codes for CASSYGATYEQYF.

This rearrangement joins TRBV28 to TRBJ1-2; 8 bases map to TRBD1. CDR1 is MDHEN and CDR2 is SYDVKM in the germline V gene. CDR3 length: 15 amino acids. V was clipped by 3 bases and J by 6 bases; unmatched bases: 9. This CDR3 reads CASSLTALTGDGYTF. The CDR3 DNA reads TGTGCCAGCAGTTTGACCGCGCTGACAGGGGATGGCTACACCTTC.

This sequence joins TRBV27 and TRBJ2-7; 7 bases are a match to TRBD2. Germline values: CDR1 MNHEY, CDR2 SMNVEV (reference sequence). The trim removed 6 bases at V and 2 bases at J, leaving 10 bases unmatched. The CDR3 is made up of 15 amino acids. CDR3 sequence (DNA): TGTGCCAGCAGCCCATCAGGCGGGAGCCCCTACGAGCAGTACTTC. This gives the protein CASSPSGGSPYEQYF.

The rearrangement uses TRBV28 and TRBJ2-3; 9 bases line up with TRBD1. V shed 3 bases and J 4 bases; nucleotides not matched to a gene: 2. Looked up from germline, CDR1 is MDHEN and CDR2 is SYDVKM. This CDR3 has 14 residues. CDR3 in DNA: TGTGCCAGCAGTTTGGACAGGGGTGCAGATACGCAGTATTTT. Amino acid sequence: CASSLDRGADTQYF.

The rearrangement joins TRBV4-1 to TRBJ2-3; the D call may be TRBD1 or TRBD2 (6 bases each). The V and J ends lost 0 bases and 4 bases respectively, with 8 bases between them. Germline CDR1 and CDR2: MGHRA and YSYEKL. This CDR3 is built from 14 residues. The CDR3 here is CASSQERGADTQYF. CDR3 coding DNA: TGCGCCAGCAGCCAAGAAAGGGGGGCAGATACGCAGTATTTT.

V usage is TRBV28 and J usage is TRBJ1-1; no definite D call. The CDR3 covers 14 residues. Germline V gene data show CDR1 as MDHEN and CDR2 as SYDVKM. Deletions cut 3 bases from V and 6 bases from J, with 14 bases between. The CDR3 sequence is CASSFVGSGAEAFF. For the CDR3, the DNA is TGTGCCAGCAGTTTTGTAGGGTCTGGTGCTGAAGCTTTCTTT.

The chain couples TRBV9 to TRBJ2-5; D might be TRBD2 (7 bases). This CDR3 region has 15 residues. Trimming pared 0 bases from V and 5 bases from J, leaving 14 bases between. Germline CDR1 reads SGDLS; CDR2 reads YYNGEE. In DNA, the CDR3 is TGTGCCAGCAGCGTAGACGGGGGGCCGAGTGAGACCCAGTACTTC. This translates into CASSVDGGPSETQYF. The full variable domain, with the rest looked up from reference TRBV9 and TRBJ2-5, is DSGVTQTPKHLITATGQRVTLRCSPRSGDLSVYWYQQSLDQGLQFLIQYYNGEERAKGNILERFSAQQFPDLHSELNLSSLELGDSALYFCASSVDGGPSETQYFGPGTRLLVL.

This CDR3 is CASSLAGRGSYGYTF. The CDR3 DNA reads as TGCGCCAGCAGCTTGGCCGGGCGGGGGAGCTATGGCTACACCTTC. This chain uses TRBV5-1 with TRBJ1-2, with D tentatively TRBD1 (5 bases). The CDR3 spans 15 residues. Germline loops: CDR1 SGHRS, CDR2 YFSETQ. V lost 0 bases to trimming and J lost 4 bases, with 13 bases between them.

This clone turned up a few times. The CDR3 loop reads CASLDRDSIANIQYF. Here the CDR3 DNA reads TGTGCCAGCCTAGATCGGGACTCGATTGCTAACATTCAGTACTTC. The chain uses TRBV28 and TRBJ2-4; perhaps TRBD2 as D (6 bases). The germline V and J ends were trimmed by 8 bases and 7 bases, with 21 bases remaining between them. CDR3 size: 15 residues. The germline V gene encodes CDR1 MDHEN and CDR2 SYDVKM.

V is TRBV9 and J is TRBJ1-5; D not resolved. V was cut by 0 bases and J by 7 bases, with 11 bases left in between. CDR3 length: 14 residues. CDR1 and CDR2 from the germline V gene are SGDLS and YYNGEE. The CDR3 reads CASSVGPERQPQHF. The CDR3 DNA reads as TGTGCCAGCAGCGTAGGTCCTGAACGCCAGCCCCAGCATTTT.

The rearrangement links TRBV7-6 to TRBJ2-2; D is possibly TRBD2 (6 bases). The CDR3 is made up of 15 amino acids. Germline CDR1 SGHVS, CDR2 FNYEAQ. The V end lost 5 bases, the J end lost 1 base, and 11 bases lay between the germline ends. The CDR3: CASSGGDWNTGELFF. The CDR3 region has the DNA TGTGCCAGCAGCGGAGGGGACTGGAACACCGGGGAGCTGTTTTTT. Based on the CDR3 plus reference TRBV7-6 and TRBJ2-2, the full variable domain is GAGVSQSPRYKVTKRGQDVALRCDPISGHVSLYWYRQALGQGPEFLTYFNYEAQQDKSGLPNDRFSAERPEGSISTLTIQRTEQRDSAMYRCASSGGDWNTGELFFGEGSRLTVL.

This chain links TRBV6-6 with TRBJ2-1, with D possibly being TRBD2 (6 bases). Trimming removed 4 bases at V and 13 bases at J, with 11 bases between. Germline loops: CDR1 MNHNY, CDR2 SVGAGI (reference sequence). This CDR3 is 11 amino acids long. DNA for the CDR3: TGTGCCAGCAGTTCCGGGACTTCCCAGTTCTTC. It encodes CASSSGTSQFF.

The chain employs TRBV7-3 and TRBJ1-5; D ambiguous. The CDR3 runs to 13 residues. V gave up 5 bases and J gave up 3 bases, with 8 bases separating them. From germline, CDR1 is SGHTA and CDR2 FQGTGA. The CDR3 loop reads CASSDGPNQPQHF. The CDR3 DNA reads TGTGCCAGCAGCGACGGTCCCAATCAGCCCCAGCATTTT.

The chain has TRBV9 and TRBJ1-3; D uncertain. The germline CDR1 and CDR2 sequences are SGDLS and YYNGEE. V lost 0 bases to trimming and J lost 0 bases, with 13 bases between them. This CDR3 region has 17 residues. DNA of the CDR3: TGTGCCAGCAGCGTAGGTGGAACACCTAACTCTGGAAACACCATATATTTT. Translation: CASSVGGTPNSGNTIYF.

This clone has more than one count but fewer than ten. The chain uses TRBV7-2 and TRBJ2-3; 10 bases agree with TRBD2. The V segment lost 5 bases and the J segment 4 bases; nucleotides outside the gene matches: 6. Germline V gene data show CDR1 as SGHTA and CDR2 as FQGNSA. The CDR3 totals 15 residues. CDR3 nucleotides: TGTGCCAGCAGCCCCCTAGCGGGAGCGGCAGATACGCAGTATTTT. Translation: CASSPLAGAADTQYF.

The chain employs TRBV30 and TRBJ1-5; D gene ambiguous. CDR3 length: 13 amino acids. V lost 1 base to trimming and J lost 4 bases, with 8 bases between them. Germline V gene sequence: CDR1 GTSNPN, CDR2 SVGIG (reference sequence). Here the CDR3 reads CAWSGGWNQPQHF. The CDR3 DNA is TGTGCCTGGAGTGGGGGATGGAATCAGCCCCAGCATTTT. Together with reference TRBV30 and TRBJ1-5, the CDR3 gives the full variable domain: SQTIHQWPATLVQPVGSPLSLECTVEGTSNPNLYWYRQAAGRGLQLLFYSVGIGQISSEVPQNLSASRPQDRQFILSSKKLLLSDSGFYLCAWSGGWNQPQHFGDGTRLSIL.

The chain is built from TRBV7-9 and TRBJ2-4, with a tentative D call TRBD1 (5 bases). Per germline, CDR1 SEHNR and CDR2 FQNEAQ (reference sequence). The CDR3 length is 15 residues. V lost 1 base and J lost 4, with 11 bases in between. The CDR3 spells CASSLGQGVKNIQYF. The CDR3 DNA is TGTGCCAGCAGCTTAGGGCAGGGTGTGAAAAACATTCAGTACTTC. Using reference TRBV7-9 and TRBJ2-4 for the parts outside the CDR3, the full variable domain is DTGVSQNPRHKITKRGQNVTFRCDPISEHNRLYWYRQTLGQGPEFLTYFQNEAQLEKSRLLSDRFSAERPKGSFSTLEIQRTEQGDSAMYLCASSLGQGVKNIQYFGAGTRLSVL.

The CDR3 region has the DNA TGCGCCAGCAGCACTCAGGGAGGCTACGAGCAGTACTTC. It is translated as CASSTQGGYEQYF. This chain joins TRBV4-1 and TRBJ2-7, with D possibly TRBD2 on 6 matching bases. Germline values: CDR1 MGHRA, CDR2 YSYEKL. The length of the CDR3 is 13 residues. Trimming cost V 5 bases and J 3 bases, with 11 bases left between them.

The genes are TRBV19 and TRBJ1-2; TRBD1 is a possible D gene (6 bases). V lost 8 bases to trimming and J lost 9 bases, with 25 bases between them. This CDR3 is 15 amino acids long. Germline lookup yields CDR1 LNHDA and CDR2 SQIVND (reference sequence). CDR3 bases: TGTGCCAGTCGACCCAACGGACAGTCTCAGTCCCGCTACACCTTC. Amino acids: CASRPNGQSQSRYTF.

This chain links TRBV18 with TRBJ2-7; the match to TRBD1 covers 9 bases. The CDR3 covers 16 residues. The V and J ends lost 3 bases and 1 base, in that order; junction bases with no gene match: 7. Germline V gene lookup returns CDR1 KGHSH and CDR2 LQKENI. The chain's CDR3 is CASSPPGTGLSYEQYF. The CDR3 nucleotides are TGTGCCAGCTCACCGCCCGGGACAGGGCTATCCTACGAGCAGTACTTC.

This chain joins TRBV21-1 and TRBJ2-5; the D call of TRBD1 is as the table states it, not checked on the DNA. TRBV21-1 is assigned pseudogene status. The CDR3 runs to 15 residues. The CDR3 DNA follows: TGTGCCAGCAGCAAAGGGAACAGGGGAGGAGAGACCCAGTACTTC. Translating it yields CASSKGNRGGETQYF.

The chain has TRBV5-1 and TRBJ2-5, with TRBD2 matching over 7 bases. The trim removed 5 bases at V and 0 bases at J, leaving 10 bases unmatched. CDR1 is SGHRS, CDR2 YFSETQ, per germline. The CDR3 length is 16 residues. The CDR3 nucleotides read TGCGCCAGCAGGCTTTGGGGCGGGGGAGACCAAGAGACCCAGTACTTC. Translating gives CASRLWGGGDQETQYF.

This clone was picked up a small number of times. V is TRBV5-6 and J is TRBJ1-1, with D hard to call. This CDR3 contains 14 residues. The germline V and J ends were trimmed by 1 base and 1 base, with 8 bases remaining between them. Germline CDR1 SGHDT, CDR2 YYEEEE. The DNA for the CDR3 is TGTGCCAGCAGCTTGCGGGCAGAGAACACTGAAGCTTTCTTT. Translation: CASSLRAENTEAFF.

The chain's CDR3 is CASRYQGLETDTQYF. DNA for the CDR3: TGCGCCAGCAGGTATCAGGGGTTAGAGACAGATACGCAGTATTTT. The rearrangement uses TRBV5-1 and TRBJ2-3, with D perhaps matching TRBD1 (6 bases). Trimming cost V 5 bases and J 3 bases, with 16 bases left between them. Germline V lookup: CDR1 SGHRS, CDR2 YFSETQ. There are 15 residues in the CDR3.

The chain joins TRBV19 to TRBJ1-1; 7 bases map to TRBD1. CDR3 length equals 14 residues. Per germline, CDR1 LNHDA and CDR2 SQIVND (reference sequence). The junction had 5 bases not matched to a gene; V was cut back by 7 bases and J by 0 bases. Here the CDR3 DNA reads TGTGCCAGTATTCGACAGGGAATGAACACTGAAGCTTTCTTT. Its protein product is CASIRQGMNTEAFF.

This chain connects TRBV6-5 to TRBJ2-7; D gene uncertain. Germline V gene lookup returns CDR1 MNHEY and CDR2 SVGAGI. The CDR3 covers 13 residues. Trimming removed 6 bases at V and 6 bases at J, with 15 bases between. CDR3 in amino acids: CASSGRGWGEQYF. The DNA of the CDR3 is TGTGCCAGCAGCGGCCGAGGATGGGGCGAGCAGTACTTC.

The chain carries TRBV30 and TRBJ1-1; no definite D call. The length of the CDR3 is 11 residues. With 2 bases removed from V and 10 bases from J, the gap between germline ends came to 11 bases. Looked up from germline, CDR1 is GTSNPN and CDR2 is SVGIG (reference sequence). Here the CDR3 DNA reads TGTGCCTGGAGTTTTCTGTCGGTAGCTTTCTTT. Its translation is CAWSFLSVAFF.